A single sample is the source of the 14 T cell receptor beta chains below, sequenced in a study of blood T cell repertoires in COVID-19. Generated by immunoSEQ multiplex PCR, the TCRdb table keeps only in-frame clones and is missing some. The table has approximately 160,000 clones, approximately 80% seen once; the top ten hold less than 3.5%. Sequenced input: peripheral blood. These receptor sequences come from a woman between 55 and 75 years old with acute or convalescent COVID-19.

V and J are TRBV21-1 and TRBJ2-7; the table's D call, TRBD2, has no DNA check behind it. TRBV21-1 is labeled a pseudogene. CDR3 size: 15 residues. CDR3: CASSWGTSGSYEQYF. The CDR3 DNA reads TGTGCCAGCAGCTGGGGGACTAGCGGATCCTACGAGCAGTACTTC.

This sequence joins TRBV5-1 and TRBJ1-2; tentative D call: TRBD1 (6 bases). CDR1 is SGHRS, CDR2 YFSETQ, per germline. The V end lost 4 bases, the J end lost 3 bases, and 10 bases lay between the germline ends. This CDR3 region has 13 residues. This CDR3 is CASSQTGDYGYTF. The CDR3 DNA follows: TGCGCCAGCAGCCAGACAGGTGACTATGGCTACACCTTC.

The CDR3 region has the DNA TGCGCCAGCAGCCAAGAATTGGGGCACCTGGGTGGCTACACCTTC. Translation: CASSQELGHLGGYTF. The rearrangement joins TRBV4-3 to TRBJ1-2; perhaps TRBD1 as D (5 bases). Germline CDR1 reads LGHNA; CDR2 reads YSLEER. The V and J ends lost 0 bases and 7 bases respectively, with 15 bases between them. There are 15 residues in the CDR3.

The chain couples TRBV7-2 to TRBJ1-4; unclear D gene. Trimming cost V 1 base and J 0 bases, with 9 bases left between them. The CDR3 is 16 residues long. Germline V gives CDR1 SGHTA, CDR2 FQGNSA. The DNA for the CDR3 is TGTGCCAGCAGCTTAGTCTCCAGGTCAACTAATGAAAAACTGTTTTTT. It specifies CASSLVSRSTNEKLFF.

This clone was observed once. J is TRBJ2-5 and V is TRBV5-4; 7 bases agree with TRBD2. The V segment lost 5 bases and the J segment 6 bases; nucleotides outside the gene matches: 10. CDR3 length equals 14 residues. Germline CDR1 and CDR2: SGHNT and YYREEE (reference sequence). CDR3 DNA sequence: TGTGCCAGCAGAAAGGTCGGGACTATACAGACCCAGTACTTC. This codes for CASRKVGTIQTQYF.

V and J are TRBV7-2 and TRBJ2-1; possible D gene TRBD1, 5 bases. V was shortened by 0 bases and J by 5 bases, with 8 bases between the two germline ends. In germline, CDR1 is SGHTA, CDR2 FQGNSA. The CDR3 runs to 14 residues. CDR3 bases: TGTGCCAGCAGCTTAGCCCACAGGAACAATGAGCAGTTCTTC. Translated, it gives CASSLAHRNNEQFF.

This clone came up a few times. The J gene is TRBJ2-2, the V gene TRBV7-2, with D unresolved. V was trimmed by 3 bases and J by 2 bases, leaving 10 bases between them. The CDR3 covers 15 residues. Germline V lookup: CDR1 SGHTA, CDR2 FQGNSA. The CDR3 DNA sequence: TGTGCCAGCAGCTTGCGGTTCCTAAACACCGGGGAGCTGTTTTTT. This codes for CASSLRFLNTGELFF.

The rearrangement links TRBV6-4 to TRBJ1-3, with unresolved D. The CDR3 spans 13 residues. The germline gives CDR1 MRHNA, CDR2 SNTAGT. The germline V and J ends were trimmed by 0 bases and 4 bases, with 4 bases remaining between them. The DNA for the CDR3 is TGTGCCAGCAGTGACTCGAGGGGAAACACCATATATTTT. It encodes CASSDSRGNTIYF.

The count of this clone is one. This chain connects TRBV29-1 to TRBJ1-1, with TRBD1 as a possible D gene (5 bases). This CDR3 comprises 14 residues. V dropped 7 bases and J dropped 0 bases, with 15 bases sitting between them. Germline V gives CDR1 SQVTM, CDR2 ANQGSEA. The CDR3 sequence: CSAKGDSMNTEAFF. In nucleotides, the CDR3 is TGCAGCGCCAAGGGCGACAGCATGAACACTGAAGCTTTCTTT. Together with reference TRBV29-1 and TRBJ1-1, the CDR3 gives the full variable domain: SAVISQKPSRDICQRGTSLTIQCQVDSQVTMMFWYRQQPGQSLTLIATANQGSEATYESGFVIDKFPISRPNLTFSTLTVSNMSPEDSSIYLCSAKGDSMNTEAFFGQGTRLTVV.

The DNA for the CDR3 is TGTGCCAGCAGCGTAGCTTTAGGGGCGCTAAGCTCCTACAATGAGCAGTTCTTC. This codes for CASSVALGALSSYNEQFF. The chain joins TRBV9 to TRBJ2-1, with D perhaps matching TRBD1 (5 bases). The CDR3 extends over 18 amino acids. The V end was cut by 0 bases, the J end by 0 bases, with 16 bases between. CDR1 is SGDLS, CDR2 YYNGEE, per germline.

V gene TRBV18 combines with J gene TRBJ1-5, with D tentatively TRBD1 (6 bases). V lost 2 bases and J lost 7, with 18 bases in between. Germline V gives CDR1 KGHSH, CDR2 LQKENI. This CDR3 contains 16 residues. CDR3 coding DNA: TGTGCCAGCTCACCAACCACACAGGGCTCAGGGCAGCCCCAGCATTTT. Its protein is CASSPTTQGSGQPQHF.

The chain joins TRBV5-6 to TRBJ2-7, with D possibly being TRBD2 (5 bases). CDR1 is SGHDT and CDR2 is YYEEEE in the germline V gene. The CDR3 has 14 residues. V lost 4 bases and J 4 bases, leaving 15 bases between the germline ends. CDR3 loop: CASSAARGWYEQYF. The CDR3 DNA reads TGTGCCAGCAGCGCGGCTCGGGGATGGTACGAGCAGTACTTC.

This clone occurred once. The chain recombines TRBV27 with TRBJ2-7; TRBD2 agrees at 7 bases. Germline trimming cut 3 bases from V and 2 bases from J; bases unmatched to any gene: 7. This CDR3 comprises 15 residues. The germline gives CDR1 MNHEY, CDR2 SMNVEV (reference sequence). This CDR3 is CASSFWGGPTYEQYF. The CDR3 DNA follows: TGTGCCAGCAGTTTTTGGGGGGGACCGACCTACGAGCAGTACTTC.

The V and J genes are TRBV6-2 or TRBV6-3 and TRBJ1-1; D not resolved. This CDR3 has 18 residues. Trimming left V 0 bases short and J 0 bases short, with 17 bases between. Germline values: CDR1 MNHEY, CDR2 SVGEGT. The CDR3 nucleotides read TGTGCCAGCAGTTACTCGATATCCGAGGCGTGGGTGAACACTGAAGCTTTCTTT. It is translated as CASSYSISEAWVNTEAFF.